This TCR beta chain was retrieved from a study of human T cells and chemical hapten exposure. In the study overall: The study traced per-sample TCR yield variation mainly to small differences in pooled library volumes. Study-wide findings and caveats: The donor cohort had alopecia, so its immune response may not match that of healthy people. Expanded TCRs formed significantly more large CDR3 similarity clusters than controls.

V dropped 2 bases and J dropped 5 bases, with 10 bases sitting between them. The V gene's germline CDR1 is SQVTM and CDR2 ANQGSEA. The CDR3 consists of 13 residues. Time point denoted: pre-sensitization, week 0. Stated treatment: therapeutic diphenylcyclopropenone sensitization with weekly scalp DPC. The library gave individual cDNA molecules unique molecular identifiers. TCRdb processed the RACE reads anew with MiXCR; each CDR3 protein has one entry. The data show about 110,000 distinct CDR3 sequences, 9.5% to 15% seen once. This clonotype was detected ten times or more. The antigen is not known. Source: whole blood, taken in connection with sensitization to the hapten diphenylcyclopropenone (DPC). V and J are TRBV29-1 and TRBJ1-3, with D tentatively TRBD1 (5 bases). The sequence derives from a woman aged 45-59 years with alopecia areata. Some clones in this sample may be carry-over from other donors' samples. The CDR3 nucleotides are TGCAGCGTTGAAACCCGGGACCGAAACACCATATATTTT. This sequence encodes CSVETRDRNTIYF.